The 10 T cell receptor beta chains reported below all come from one sample, sequenced in a study of Graves' ophthalmopathy and Graves' hyperthyroidism. RNA transcripts served as template for amplifying TCR beta CDR3 sequences. First-round RT-PCR with HTBI primers preceded a second-round multiplex PCR. TCRdb reanalysed the multiplex PCR reads using MiXCR and keeps one entry per CDR3 protein. The profile shows about 740,000 distinct CDR3 sequences, approximately 40% of them singletons. The sequenced sample was peripheral blood. Receptors originate from an adult man with Graves' ophthalmopathy.

There are a few counts of this clonotype. Mismatch with germline at one junction end may stem from a read error. This chain links TRBV29-1 with TRBJ2-5; 10 nucleotides line up with TRBD2. Germline CDR1 is SQVTM and CDR2 is ANQGSEA. The CDR3 runs to 12 residues. The CDR3 nucleotides are TGTGCCAGCGGGAGGGCCGCGGAGACCCAGTACTTC. This sequence encodes CASGRAAETQYF.

Many counts were recorded for this clonotype. The chain carries TRBV7-9 and TRBJ2-7, with D perhaps matching TRBD2 (6 bases). Germline CDR1 is SEHNR and CDR2 is FQNEAQ (reference sequence). This CDR3 region has 14 residues. Trimming shortened V by 2 bases and J by 3 bases, and 11 bases separated the two germline ends. CDR3: CASSLIGEDYEQYF. In DNA, the CDR3 is TGTGCCAGCAGCTTAATCGGGGAGGACTACGAGCAGTACTTC.

The chain has TRBV20-1 and TRBJ1-5; D remains unclear. The germline V and J ends were trimmed by 0 bases and 7 bases, with 10 bases remaining between them. The CDR3 length is 13 residues. The germline gives CDR1 DFQATT, CDR2 SNEGSKA (reference sequence). The CDR3 is CSARDLEVQPQHF. CDR3 nucleotides: TGCAGTGCTAGAGATTTAGAGGTCCAGCCCCAGCATTTT.

This rearrangement joins TRBV4-2 to TRBJ2-2; possible D gene TRBD2, 5 bases. Germline values: CDR1 LGHNA, CDR2 YNFKEQ. The CDR3 covers 21 residues. V was clipped by 4 bases and J by 0 bases, with 27 bases between them. The CDR3 region has the DNA TGTGCCAGCAGCCCTCGAATACACAACCAGGCAGCGGATGCGAACACCGGGGAGCTGTTTTTT. Translation gives CASSPRIHNQAADANTGELFF.

The J gene is TRBJ2-5, the V gene TRBV10-2, with D perhaps matching TRBD1 (6 bases). This CDR3 is 14 amino acids long. Germline V lookup: CDR1 WSHSY, CDR2 SAAADI. V was cut by 6 bases and J by 5 bases, with 16 bases left in between. Written as DNA, the CDR3 is TGCGCCAGCAGCATACAGGGCGCAATGGAGACCCAGTACTTC. Its protein is CASSIQGAMETQYF.

The gene calls are TRBV7-9 and TRBJ1-2, with unresolved D. Between the trimmed V and J ends, which lost 8 bases and 4 bases, there was a span of 17 bases. Germline CDR1 is SEHNR and CDR2 is FQNEAQ (reference sequence). The CDR3 sequence is 14 residues long. This CDR3 is CASCMGLPSYGYTF. The CDR3 DNA reads as TGTGCCAGCTGTATGGGGTTACCCTCCTATGGCTACACCTTC.

This clonotype was counted ten times or more. The chain joins TRBV7-9 to TRBJ1-4; TRBD1 matches 9 bases. In germline, CDR1 is SEHNR, CDR2 FQNEAQ (reference sequence). The CDR3 totals 14 residues. The trim removed 3 bases at V and 5 bases at J, leaving 1 base unmatched. The CDR3 is CASSLGTGNEKLFF. The CDR3 coding sequence is TGTGCCAGCAGCTTGGGGACAGGGAATGAAAAACTGTTTTTT.

The chain uses TRBV5-6 and TRBJ2-6; TRBD2 is a possible D gene (6 bases). Trimming cost V 4 bases and J 3 bases, with 23 bases left between them. The V gene's germline CDR1 is SGHDT and CDR2 YYEEEE. The CDR3 runs to 19 residues. The CDR3 nucleotides are TGTGCCAGCAGCCTAGCGTCGGAGGGCAGGCTTAGTGGGGCCAACGTCCTGACTTTC. As protein: CASSLASEGRLSGANVLTF.

This clonotype was detected only a few times. One end of the junction does not line up with germline, which may come from a read error. The rearrangement links TRBV24-1 to TRBJ2-5; D not resolved. CDR1 is KGHDR and CDR2 is SFDVKD in the germline V gene. This CDR3 has 13 amino acids. CDR3 DNA: TGTGCCAGCAGTGTACAAGGGTGGGCGACCCAGTACTTC. Amino acids: CASSVQGWATQYF.

V and J are TRBV4-3 and TRBJ2-7; 12 bases map to TRBD2. The CDR3 length is 16 residues. The V gene's germline CDR1 is LGHNA and CDR2 YSLEER. J was trimmed by 2 bases and V by 5 bases; bases with no gene match: 7. The CDR3, as DNA: TGCGCCAGCAGCTTTCTAGCGGGAGGGTCTGCCTACGAGCAGTACTTC. This sequence encodes CASSFLAGGSAYEQYF.